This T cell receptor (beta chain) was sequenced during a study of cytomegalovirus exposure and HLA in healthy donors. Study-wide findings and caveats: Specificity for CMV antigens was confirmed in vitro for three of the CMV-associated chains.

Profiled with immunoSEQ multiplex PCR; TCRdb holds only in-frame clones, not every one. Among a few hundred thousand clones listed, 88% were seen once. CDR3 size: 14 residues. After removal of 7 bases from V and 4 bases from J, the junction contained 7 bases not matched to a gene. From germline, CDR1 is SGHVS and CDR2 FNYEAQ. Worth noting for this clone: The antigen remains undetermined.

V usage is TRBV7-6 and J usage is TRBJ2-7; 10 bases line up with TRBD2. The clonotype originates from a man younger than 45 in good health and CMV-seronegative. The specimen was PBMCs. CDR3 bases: TGTGCCAGCACCATAGAAGCGGGGGGGTACGAGCAGTACTTC. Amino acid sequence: CASTIEAGGYEQYF. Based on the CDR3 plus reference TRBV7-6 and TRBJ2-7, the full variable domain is GAGVSQSPRYKVTKRGQDVALRCDPISGHVSLYWYRQALGQGPEFLTYFNYEAQQDKSGLPNDRFSAERPEGSISTLTIQRTEQRDSAMYRCASTIEAGGYEQYFGPGTRLTVT.